What follows are 8 T cell receptor beta chains derived from one specimen sequenced in a study of blood T cell repertoires in COVID-19. Assay: immunoSEQ multiplex PCR; the TCRdb copy retains only in-frame clones and omits some. The sample lists 200,000 to 300,000 clones, 85% to 90% seen once, with around 5.1% in the top ten. The sequencing input was peripheral blood. All receptors derive from a woman aged 55-70 years with COVID-19, enrolled during active disease.

The chain is built from TRBV10-3 and TRBJ1-5; the match to TRBD1 covers 8 bases. The CDR3 covers 13 residues. The germline gives CDR1 ENHRY, CDR2 SYGVKD. V lost 10 bases, J lost 5 bases, and 7 bases stayed unmatched. CDR3 coding DNA: TGTGCCACCGGACAGGGTAAGGATCAGCCCCAGCATTTT. Amino acids: CATGQGKDQPQHF.

The chain links TRBV5-1 to TRBJ2-7; D is possibly TRBD1 (5 bases). This CDR3 is built from 12 residues. The V gene's germline CDR1 is SGHRS and CDR2 YFSETQ. V lost 1 base and J 3 bases, leaving 5 bases between the germline ends. The CDR3 region has the DNA TGCGCCAGCAGCTTGCAGGGCTACGAGCAGTACTTC. Its translation is CASSLQGYEQYF.

The chain is built from TRBV6-5 and TRBJ1-1; 7 bases map to TRBD1. This CDR3 has 13 amino acids. V was pared by 6 bases and J by 7 bases, with 8 bases of the junction left unmatched. Germline assignment: CDR1 MNHEY and CDR2 SVGAGI. As DNA, the CDR3 is TGTGCCAGCAGGACCGGGACAGCCCTTGAAGCTTTCTTT. It codes for CASRTGTALEAFF.

The V call is TRBV30, the J call TRBJ1-2, with TRBD1 as a possible D gene (5 bases). Germline CDR1 GTSNPN, CDR2 SVGIG (reference sequence). Trimming left V 2 bases short and J 2 bases short, with 15 bases between. The CDR3 is 15 amino acids. This CDR3 reads CAWSRGYDGNYGYTF. DNA of the CDR3: TGTGCCTGGAGTCGGGGGTACGACGGAAACTATGGCTACACCTTC.

The chain is built from TRBV12-3 or TRBV12-4 and TRBJ1-2; TRBD1 agrees at 7 bases. The length of the CDR3 is 13 residues. Trimming took 5 bases from V and 5 from J; bases not matched to a gene: 5. The CDR3 protein is CASSLRQGYGYTF. CDR3 sequence (DNA): TGTGCCAGCAGTCTACGACAGGGTTATGGCTACACCTTC.

This rearrangement joins TRBV28 to TRBJ2-1; 7 bases are a match to TRBD1. The CDR3 is 14 residues long. Germline-derived CDR1 and CDR2 are MDHEN and SYDVKM. V lost 6 bases, J lost 15 bases, and 17 bases stayed unmatched. CDR3 sequence (DNA): TGTGCCAGCAGCACACCGGGGTCCTTCCGGGACAGGTTCTTC. Translating it yields CASSTPGSFRDRFF.

The J gene is TRBJ2-2, the V gene TRBV28, with D possibly TRBD1 on 6 matching bases. V lost 8 bases and J 8 bases, leaving 15 bases between the germline ends. Germline values: CDR1 MDHEN, CDR2 SYDVKM. The CDR3 contains 13 residues. CDR3 residues: CASQHPGTGELFF. The CDR3 DNA reads TGTGCCAGCCAGCATCCCGGGACAGGGGAGCTGTTTTTT.

A few counts support this clone. The genes are TRBV7-8 and TRBJ2-7, with D uncertain. Trimming shortened V by 5 bases and J by 5 bases, and 7 bases separated the two germline ends. CDR1 and CDR2 from the germline V gene are SGHVS and FQNEAQ. The CDR3 length is 11 residues. In nucleotides, the CDR3 is TGTGCCAGCAGCCGGGCCGACGAGCAGTACTTC. Its protein product is CASSRADEQYF.